This T cell receptor beta chain was documented in a study of blood T cells in healthy people across ages. A sample-barcoded 5' primer and a J-beta primer mix were used in a second PCR of roughly 7 to 11 cycles. In TCRdb, the 5' RACE reads were re-called with MiXCR into one record per CDR3 protein. The sample records 1.5 million to 2 million distinct CDR3 sequences, 28% being singletons. Study-wide points: Fewer expanded clones and more diversity marked long-lived versus aged donors.

Note on this clonotype: Its antigen is as yet unknown.

The CDR3 is 13 amino acids. The sequencing input was blood. The J gene is TRBJ2-1, the V gene TRBV21-1; TRBD1 was called by the table and not checked on the DNA. TRBV21-1 is a pseudogene locus. The receptor was isolated from a woman aged 25 to 39 in good health. In DNA form, the CDR3 reads TGTGCCAGCGGGGGGACCAAATACAATGAGCAGTTCTTC. Protein product: CASGGTKYNEQFF.